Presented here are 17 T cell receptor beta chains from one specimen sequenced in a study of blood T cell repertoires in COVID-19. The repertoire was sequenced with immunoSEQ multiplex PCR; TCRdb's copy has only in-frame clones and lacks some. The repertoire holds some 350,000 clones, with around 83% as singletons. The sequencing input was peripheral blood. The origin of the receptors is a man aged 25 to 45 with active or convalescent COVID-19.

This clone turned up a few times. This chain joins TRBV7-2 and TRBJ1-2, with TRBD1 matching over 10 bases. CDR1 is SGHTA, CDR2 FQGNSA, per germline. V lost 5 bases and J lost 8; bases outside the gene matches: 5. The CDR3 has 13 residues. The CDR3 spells CASSPDRGRGYTF. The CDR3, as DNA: TGTGCCAGCAGCCCCGACAGGGGGCGAGGCTACACCTTC.

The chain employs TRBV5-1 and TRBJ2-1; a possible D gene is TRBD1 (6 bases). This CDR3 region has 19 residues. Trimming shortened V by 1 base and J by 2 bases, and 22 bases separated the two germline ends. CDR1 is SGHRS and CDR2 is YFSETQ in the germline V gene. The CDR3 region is CASSLPALLQGSPYNEQFF. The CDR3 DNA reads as TGCGCCAGCAGCTTGCCCGCTCTTCTTCAGGGGAGCCCCTACAATGAGCAGTTCTTC.

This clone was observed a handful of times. This chain's CDR3 is CASSIHPGLSGNTIYF. CDR3 nucleotide sequence: TGTGCCAGTAGTATACACCCGGGACTATCTGGAAACACCATATATTTT. The chain links TRBV19 to TRBJ1-3; a weak D match, TRBD1 (5 bases). Germline V gene data show CDR1 as LNHDA and CDR2 as SQIVND (reference sequence). Trimming removed 2 bases from V and 1 base from J, with 12 bases in between. The CDR3 has 16 residues.

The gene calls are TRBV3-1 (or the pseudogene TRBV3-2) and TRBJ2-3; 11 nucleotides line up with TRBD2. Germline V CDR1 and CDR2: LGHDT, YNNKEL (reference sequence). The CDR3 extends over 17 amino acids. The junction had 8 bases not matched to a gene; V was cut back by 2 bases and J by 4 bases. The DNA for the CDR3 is TGTGCCAGCAGCCAATCTATTAGCGGGGGGGCGGCAGATACGCAGTATTTT. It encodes CASSQSISGGAADTQYF.

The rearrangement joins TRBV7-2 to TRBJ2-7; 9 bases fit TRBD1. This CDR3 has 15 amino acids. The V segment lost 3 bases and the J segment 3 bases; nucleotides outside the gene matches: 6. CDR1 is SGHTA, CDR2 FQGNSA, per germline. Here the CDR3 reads CASSFLGQGFYEQYF. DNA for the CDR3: TGTGCCAGCAGCTTTCTGGGACAGGGATTCTACGAGCAGTACTTC.

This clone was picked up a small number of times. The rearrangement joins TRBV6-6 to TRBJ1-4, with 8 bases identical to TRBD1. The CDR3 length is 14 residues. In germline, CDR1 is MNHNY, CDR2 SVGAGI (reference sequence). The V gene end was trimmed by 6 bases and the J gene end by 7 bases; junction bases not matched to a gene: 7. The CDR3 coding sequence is TGTGCCAGCAGGCCGACAGGGGATAGTGAAAAACTGTTTTTT. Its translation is CASRPTGDSEKLFF.

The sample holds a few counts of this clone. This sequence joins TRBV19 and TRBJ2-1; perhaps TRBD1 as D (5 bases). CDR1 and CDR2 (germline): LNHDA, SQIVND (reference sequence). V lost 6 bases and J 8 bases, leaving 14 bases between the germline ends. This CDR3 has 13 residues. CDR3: CASSAAGYDEQFF. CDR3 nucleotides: TGTGCCAGTAGCGCCGCAGGGTACGATGAGCAGTTCTTC.

The CDR3: CASSFRGGGGYTF. The CDR3 nucleotides read TGTGCCAGCAGTTTTAGAGGAGGTGGCGGCTACACCTTC. The V gene is TRBV27, the J gene TRBJ1-2; D gene uncertain. Germline V gene sequence: CDR1 MNHEY, CDR2 SMNVEV (reference sequence). V dropped 3 bases and J dropped 8 bases, with 13 bases sitting between them. The CDR3 totals 13 residues.

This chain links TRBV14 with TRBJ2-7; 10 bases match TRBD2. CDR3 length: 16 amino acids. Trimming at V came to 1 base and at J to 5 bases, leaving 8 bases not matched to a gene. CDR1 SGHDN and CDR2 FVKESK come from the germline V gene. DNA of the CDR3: TGTGCCAGCAGCCAAGGGACTAGCGGTTACACCCACGAGCAGTACTTC. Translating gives CASSQGTSGYTHEQYF.

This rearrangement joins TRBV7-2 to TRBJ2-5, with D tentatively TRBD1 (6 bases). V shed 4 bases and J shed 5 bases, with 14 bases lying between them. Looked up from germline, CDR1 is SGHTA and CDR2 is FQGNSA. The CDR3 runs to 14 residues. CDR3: CASSSGTLVETQYF. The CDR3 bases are TGTGCCAGCAGCTCAGGGACATTAGTTGAGACCCAGTACTTC. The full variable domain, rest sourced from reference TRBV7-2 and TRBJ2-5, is GAGVSQSPSNKVTEKGKDVELRCDPISGHTALYWYRQSLGQGLEFLIYFQGNSAPDKSGLPSDRFSAERTGGSVSTLTIQRTQQEDSAVYLCASSSGTLVETQYFGPGTRLLVL.

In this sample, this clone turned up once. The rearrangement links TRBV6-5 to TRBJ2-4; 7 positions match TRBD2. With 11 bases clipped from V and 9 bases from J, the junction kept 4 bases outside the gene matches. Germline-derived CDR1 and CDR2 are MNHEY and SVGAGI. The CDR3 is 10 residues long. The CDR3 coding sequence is TGTGCCGCCGGCGGGGGCATTCAGTACTTC. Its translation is CAAGGGIQYF.

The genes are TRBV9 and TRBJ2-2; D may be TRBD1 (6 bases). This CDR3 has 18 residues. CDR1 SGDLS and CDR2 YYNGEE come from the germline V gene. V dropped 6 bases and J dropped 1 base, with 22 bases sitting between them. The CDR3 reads CASTSSGGWTENTGELFF. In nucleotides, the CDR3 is TGTGCCAGCACCTCCTCTGGGGGCTGGACGGAGAACACCGGGGAGCTGTTTTTT. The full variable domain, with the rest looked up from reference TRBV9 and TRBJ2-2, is DSGVTQTPKHLITATGQRVTLRCSPRSGDLSVYWYQQSLDQGLQFLIQYYNGEERAKGNILERFSAQQFPDLHSELNLSSLELGDSALYFCASTSSGGWTENTGELFFGEGSRLTVL.

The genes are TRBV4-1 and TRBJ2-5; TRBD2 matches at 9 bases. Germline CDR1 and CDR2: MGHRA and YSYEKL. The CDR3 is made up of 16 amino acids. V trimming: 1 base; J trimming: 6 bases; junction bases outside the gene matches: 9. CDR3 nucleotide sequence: TGCGCCAGCAGCCAAGTCCAGCGGGAGGCAAGAAAGACCCAGTACTTC. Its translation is CASSQVQREARKTQYF.

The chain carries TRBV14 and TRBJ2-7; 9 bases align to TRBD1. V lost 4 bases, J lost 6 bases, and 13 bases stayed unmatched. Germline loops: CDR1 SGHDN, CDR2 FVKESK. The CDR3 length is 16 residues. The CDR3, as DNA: TGTGCCAGCAGCCTACACCACAGGGGGCGCTGGGGCGAGCAGTACTTC. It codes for CASSLHHRGRWGEQYF.

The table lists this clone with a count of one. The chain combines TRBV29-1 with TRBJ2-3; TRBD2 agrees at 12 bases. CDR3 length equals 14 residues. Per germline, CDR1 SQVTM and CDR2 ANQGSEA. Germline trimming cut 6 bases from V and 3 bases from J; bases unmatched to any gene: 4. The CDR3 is CSVASGGATDTQYF. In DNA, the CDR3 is TGCAGCGTCGCTAGCGGGGGGGCGACAGATACGCAGTATTTT.

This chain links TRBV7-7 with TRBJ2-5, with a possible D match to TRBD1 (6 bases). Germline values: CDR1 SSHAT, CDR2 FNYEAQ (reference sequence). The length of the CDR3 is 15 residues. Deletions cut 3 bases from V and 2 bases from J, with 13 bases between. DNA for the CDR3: TGTGCCAGCAGCTTCGGTGGGGGCGTACAAGAGACCCAGTACTTC. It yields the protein CASSFGGGVQETQYF.

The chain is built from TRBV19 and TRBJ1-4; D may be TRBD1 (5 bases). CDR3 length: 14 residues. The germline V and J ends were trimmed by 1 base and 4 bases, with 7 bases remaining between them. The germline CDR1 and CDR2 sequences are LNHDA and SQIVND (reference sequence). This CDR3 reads CASSIGQNNEKLFF. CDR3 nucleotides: TGTGCCAGTAGTATAGGACAGAATAATGAAAAACTGTTTTTT.